Below, 22 T cell receptor beta chains from the same sample are listed, as sequenced in a study of blood T cell repertoires in COVID-19. TCRdb's copy holds only in-frame clones and misses some; the assay was immunoSEQ multiplex PCR. The sample consists of 80,000 to 100,000 clones, 80% of them appearing once. What was sequenced was peripheral blood. The receptor source for this set is a human donor in a cohort sampled during active COVID-19.

The chain joins TRBV6-5 to TRBJ1-5, with a possible D match to TRBD1 (5 bases). CDR1 is MNHEY and CDR2 is SVGAGI in the germline V gene. The CDR3 runs to 15 residues. Trimming took 5 bases from V and 0 from J, leaving 11 bases between them. CDR3 DNA: TGTGCCAGCAGTCTTACGGGGGTTAGCAATCAGCCCCAGCATTTT. Its protein product is CASSLTGVSNQPQHF.

The genes are TRBV28 and TRBJ2-1; TRBD2 aligns across 11 bases. Losses at the gene ends were 1 base for V and 7 bases for J; bases not matched to a gene: 12. The CDR3 length is 18 residues. Germline values: CDR1 MDHEN, CDR2 SYDVKM. The CDR3 loop is CASSLFVVGSGRANEQFF. CDR3 coding DNA: TGTGCCAGCAGTTTATTCGTAGTTGGTAGCGGGAGGGCGAATGAGCAGTTCTTC.

This chain uses TRBV3-1 (or the pseudogene TRBV3-2) with TRBJ2-7; D unresolved. The CDR3 length is 11 residues. Trimming took 4 bases from V and 6 from J, leaving 7 bases between them. Per the germline V gene, CDR1 is LGHDT and CDR2 is YNNKEL (reference sequence). The CDR3 sequence is CASSLGGEQYF. CDR3 DNA sequence: TGTGCCAGCAGCCTCGGCGGCGAGCAGTACTTC.

The rearrangement uses TRBV14 and TRBJ2-1; TRBD1 matches 11 bases. The V segment lost 4 bases and the J segment 7 bases; nucleotides outside the gene matches: 3. Germline CDR1 is SGHDN and CDR2 is FVKESK. The CDR3 is made up of 14 amino acids. CDR3 sequence reads: CASSPGQGGNEQFF. The CDR3 bases are TGTGCCAGCAGCCCGGGACAGGGGGGAAATGAGCAGTTCTTC.

The V and J genes are TRBV27 and TRBJ2-6, with 8 bases fitting TRBD1. Unmatched junction bases numbered 9, after V lost 5 bases and J lost 0 bases. Germline V gene lookup returns CDR1 MNHEY and CDR2 SMNVEV (reference sequence). CDR3 length: 18 amino acids. CDR3: CASSPRTGISSGANVLTF. CDR3 sequence (DNA): TGTGCCAGCAGTCCCCGGACAGGGATTAGCTCTGGGGCCAACGTCCTGACTTTC.

Only one count was recorded for this clone. This rearrangement joins TRBV5-1 to TRBJ2-7; 8 bases match TRBD1. V dropped 1 base and J dropped 5; count of bases not matched to a gene: 8. The CDR3 loop spans 15 amino acids. CDR1 is SGHRS, CDR2 YFSETQ, per germline. The CDR3 DNA follows: TGCGCCAGCAGCTTGCAAGACAGGGGATTCGACGAGCAGTACTTC. It encodes CASSLQDRGFDEQYF.

The CDR3 loop reads CASSLRLVYNEQFF. The CDR3 DNA sequence: TGTGCCAGCAGCCTCAGACTAGTTTACAATGAGCAGTTCTTC. V and J are TRBV6-6 and TRBJ2-1; D is perhaps TRBD2 (6 bases). The CDR3 covers 14 residues. V shed 6 bases and J shed 4 bases, with 13 bases lying between them. Germline loops: CDR1 MNHNY, CDR2 SVGAGI (reference sequence).

The chain links TRBV28 to TRBJ1-6; D is ambiguous. The CDR3 spans 15 residues. Deletions cut 6 bases from V and 0 bases from J, with 9 bases between. Looked up from germline, CDR1 is MDHEN and CDR2 is SYDVKM. The CDR3 here is CASSPAGSYNSPLHF. The CDR3 DNA sequence: TGTGCCAGCAGCCCCGCAGGCTCCTATAATTCACCCCTCCACTTT.

The chain combines TRBV28 with TRBJ2-1; TRBD1 aligns across 7 bases. There are 14 residues in the CDR3. Germline V gives CDR1 MDHEN, CDR2 SYDVKM. V lost 4 bases, J lost 4 bases, and 4 bases stayed unmatched. CDR3 nucleotides: TGTGCCAGCAGTTCCCCAGGGGGATACAATGAGCAGTTCTTC. Translated: CASSSPGGYNEQFF.

The chain uses TRBV18 and TRBJ1-5; D not certain. The CDR3 covers 14 residues. Trimming cost V 5 bases and J 6 bases, with 14 bases left between them. Germline V gene sequence: CDR1 KGHSH, CDR2 LQKENI. CDR3 nucleotide sequence: TGTGCCAGCTCATCAGGACTTCTTGGTCAGCCCCAGCATTTT. It is translated as CASSSGLLGQPQHF.

The V gene is TRBV5-1, the J gene TRBJ1-2; unclear D gene. Germline V gene lookup returns CDR1 SGHRS and CDR2 YFSETQ. This CDR3 region has 14 residues. V lost 4 bases and J 5 bases, leaving 15 bases between the germline ends. The CDR3 protein is CASSPFGASYGYTF. The CDR3 DNA sequence: TGCGCCAGCAGCCCATTCGGTGCCTCTTATGGCTACACCTTC.

This clone was recorded a few times. The chain combines TRBV5-1 with TRBJ2-1; 10 bases align to TRBD2. The CDR3 length is 16 residues. Germline V lookup: CDR1 SGHRS, CDR2 YFSETQ. V trimming: 0 bases; J trimming: 4 bases; junction bases outside the gene matches: 4. The CDR3 loop is CASSLDLAGAYNEQFF. The CDR3 coding sequence is TGCGCCAGCAGCTTGGATCTAGCGGGAGCTTACAATGAGCAGTTCTTC.

The chain is built from TRBV4-2 and TRBJ2-7; 12 positions agree with TRBD2. The V segment lost 4 bases and the J segment 4 bases; nucleotides outside the gene matches: 2. From germline, CDR1 is LGHNA and CDR2 YNFKEQ. The CDR3 spans 14 residues. The CDR3 here is CASSPSGRDYEQYF. The CDR3 DNA sequence: TGTGCCAGCAGCCCTAGCGGGAGGGATTACGAGCAGTACTTC.

The V call is TRBV23-1, the J call TRBJ2-7, with D tentatively TRBD1 (6 bases). TRBV23-1 is an ORF; its function is uncertain. V was clipped by 9 bases and J by 3 bases, with 18 bases between them. The CDR3 extends over 14 amino acids. The CDR3 DNA sequence: TGCGCCAGTACCTCCGGGACACTACTCTACGAGCAGTACTTC. Its translation is CASTSGTLLYEQYF.

V gene TRBV2 combines with J gene TRBJ1-5, with unresolved D. Per germline, CDR1 SNHLY and CDR2 FYNNEI. The germline V and J ends were trimmed by 0 bases and 11 bases, with 14 bases remaining between them. The CDR3 is made up of 14 amino acids. The CDR3 DNA reads TGTGCCAGCAGTGAAGCGCCGGGTCGAGAGACCCAGCATTTT. Amino acids: CASSEAPGRETQHF.

The chain combines TRBV2 with TRBJ2-2, with D unresolved. The germline CDR1 and CDR2 sequences are SNHLY and FYNNEI. The CDR3 is made up of 12 amino acids. V was cut by 6 bases and J by 5 bases, with 7 bases left in between. CDR3 nucleotide sequence: TGTGCCAGCAGATACACAACCGGGGAGCTGTTTTTT. This translates into CASRYTTGELFF.

The chain carries TRBV27 and TRBJ2-6; perhaps TRBD1 as D (6 bases). Trimming took 5 bases from V and 8 from J, leaving 13 bases between them. There are 14 residues in the CDR3. Germline V gene sequence: CDR1 MNHEY, CDR2 SMNVEV (reference sequence). The CDR3 loop is CASSAHRDTNVLTF. The CDR3 bases are TGTGCCAGCAGTGCCCACAGGGACACCAACGTCCTGACTTTC.

The V call is TRBV28, the J call TRBJ2-7, with D maybe TRBD2 (6 bases). Germline V gives CDR1 MDHEN, CDR2 SYDVKM. Trimming stripped 4 bases from V and 12 bases from J, with 13 bases between. The length of the CDR3 is 11 residues. Here the CDR3 DNA reads TGTGCCAGCAGTTCCCGGGAGCGGACGTACTTC. It specifies CASSSRERTYF.

The gene calls are TRBV7-9 and TRBJ1-1; no reliable D call. This CDR3 has 13 residues. Between the trimmed V and J ends, which lost 3 bases and 1 base, there was a span of 6 bases. CDR1 and CDR2 from the germline V gene are SEHNR and FQNEAQ (reference sequence). For the CDR3, the DNA is TGTGCCAGCAGCTTGCAGCGGAACACTGAAGCTTTCTTT. The encoded protein is CASSLQRNTEAFF.

The V call is TRBV5-1, the J call TRBJ2-7, with 12 bases lining up with TRBD1. Germline CDR1 and CDR2: SGHRS and YFSETQ. The junction had 11 bases not matched to a gene; V was cut back by 1 base and J by 9 bases. There are 16 residues in the CDR3. The CDR3 DNA reads TGCGCCAGCAGCTTGAATGTGGGACAGGGGGCTGCACGGCAGTACTTC. This translates into CASSLNVGQGAARQYF.

The chain combines TRBV10-3 with TRBJ2-5; 14 bases fit TRBD2. Germline V lookup: CDR1 ENHRY, CDR2 SYGVKD. The V gene end was trimmed by 11 bases and the J gene end by 7 bases; junction bases not matched to a gene: 12. CDR3 length equals 15 residues. CDR3 in DNA: TGTGCCTCAGGGACTAGCGGGAGCGAGGGGGTGACCCAGTACTTC. This translates into CASGTSGSEGVTQYF.

V usage is TRBV6-6 and J usage is TRBJ2-7; 9 nucleotides match TRBD1. The CDR3 has 15 amino acids. Germline values: CDR1 MNHNY, CDR2 SVGAGI (reference sequence). J gave up 5 bases and V 2 bases, and 7 bases lay outside the gene matches. CDR3 sequence reads: CASSYTGGSAHEQYF. DNA for the CDR3: TGTGCCAGCAGTTACACAGGGGGCAGCGCTCACGAGCAGTACTTC.